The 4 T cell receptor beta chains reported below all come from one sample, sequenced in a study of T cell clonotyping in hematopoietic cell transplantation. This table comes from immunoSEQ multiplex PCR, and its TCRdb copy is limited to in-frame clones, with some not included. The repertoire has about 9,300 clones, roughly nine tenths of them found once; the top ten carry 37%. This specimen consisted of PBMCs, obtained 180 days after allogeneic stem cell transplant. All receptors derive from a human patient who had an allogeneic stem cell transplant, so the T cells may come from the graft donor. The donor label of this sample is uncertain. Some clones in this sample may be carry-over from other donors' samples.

The CDR3 reads CASSATGGGRNTEAFF. The CDR3 region has the DNA TGTGCCAGCAGCGCGACAGGGGGAGGTCGGAACACTGAAGCTTTCTTT. The chain carries TRBV9 and TRBJ1-1, with 9 bases fitting TRBD1. The V and J ends lost 3 bases and 1 base, in that order; junction bases with no gene match: 7. CDR3 size: 16 residues. Per germline, CDR1 SGDLS and CDR2 YYNGEE. The full variable domain, in which reference TRBV9 and TRBJ1-1 provide the parts outside the CDR3, is DSGVTQTPKHLITATGQRVTLRCSPRSGDLSVYWYQQSLDQGLQFLIQYYNGEERAKGNILERFSAQQFPDLHSELNLSSLELGDSALYFCASSATGGGRNTEAFFGQGTRLTVV.

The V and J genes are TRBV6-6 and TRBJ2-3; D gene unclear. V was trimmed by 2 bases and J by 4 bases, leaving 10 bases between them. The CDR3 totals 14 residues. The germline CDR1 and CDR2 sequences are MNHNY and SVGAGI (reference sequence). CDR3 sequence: CASSYGVRADTQYF. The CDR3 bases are TGTGCCAGCAGTTACGGGGTCCGGGCAGATACGCAGTATTTT.

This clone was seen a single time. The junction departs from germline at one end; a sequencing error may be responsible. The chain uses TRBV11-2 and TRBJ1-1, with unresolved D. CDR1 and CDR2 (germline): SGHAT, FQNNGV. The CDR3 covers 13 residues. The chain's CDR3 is CASSIETNTEAFF. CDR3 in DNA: TGTGCCAGCAGCATAGAGACGAACACTGAAGCTTTCTTT.

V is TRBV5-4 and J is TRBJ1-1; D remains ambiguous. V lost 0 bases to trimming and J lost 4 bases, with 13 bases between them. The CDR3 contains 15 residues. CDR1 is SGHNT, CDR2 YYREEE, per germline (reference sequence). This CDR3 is CASSLGGGEVTEAFF. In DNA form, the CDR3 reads TGTGCCAGCAGCTTGGGAGGTGGTGAGGTCACTGAAGCTTTCTTT.